Many counts were recorded for the clone carrying this T cell receptor beta chain. Its matching antigen is unknown. The data were obtained in a study of T cells in Graves' hyperthyroidism and ophthalmopathy. Study as a whole: Specimen type is peripheral blood, collected at initial diagnosis prior to any treatment. Regarding the study as a whole: The blood repertoire included most of the expanded thyroid clonotypes above 0.001.

Amplification yielded TCR beta CDR3 regions, with RNA transcripts as the source. The TCR CDR3 was amplified in a first-round RT-PCR using the HTBI primer set. TCRdb processed the multiplex PCR reads anew with MiXCR; each CDR3 protein has one entry. This table holds approximately 350,000 distinct CDR3 sequences, roughly 15% found once. After removal of 6 bases from V and 10 bases from J, the junction contained 15 bases not matched to a gene. Germline lookup yields CDR1 MNHEY and CDR2 SVGEGT. The CDR3 runs 17 residues. Sequenced material: blood. The V call is TRBV6-2 or TRBV6-3, the J call TRBJ1-6, with 10 bases lining up with TRBD1. This TCR was sampled from a woman aged 55-70 years with Graves' ophthalmopathy. CDR3 residues: CASRSIRDRGVGSPLHF. The CDR3, as DNA: TGTGCCAGCAGATCGATTCGGGACAGGGGTGTGGGGTCACCCCTCCACTTT.